The T cell receptor beta chain under discussion was sequenced for a study of PD-L1 blockade in urothelial cancer (dated by TCRdb to about 2017). Some background on the complete study: Therapy was started around 2014 for all patients, and atezolizumab 1,200 mg was administered intravenously every 3 weeks. About 90% of the roughly 30 patients were identified as males with urothelial cancer of bladder origin, and a prior smoking history was reported by 18 of 29 patients. Pretreatment tumor samples, along with matched peripheral blood collected serially before and after atezolizumab treatment, underwent TCR sequencing. Durable clinical benefit was achieved by nine patients but not by the remaining 20. In the same patients, whole exome sequencing and RNA sequencing of pretreatment tumors were performed in addition to TCR sequencing. A median of about 1,500 T cells and about a thousand unique TCRs was obtained from tumor samples, and a median clonality of approximately 0.094 and a median T cell proportion of roughly 0.097 were observed. The study, an exploratory multi-omic analysis, examined somatic, immune and clinical correlates of response to PD-L1 blockade with atezolizumab in urothelial cancer. Tumors from two patients failed quality control and three patients lacked available tumor, so five were excluded from tumor TCR analyses. Pretreatment blood TCR-seq was available for twenty-nine patients, at least one posttreatment blood collection was obtained for some 24 patients, and tumor TCR-seq was available for some 24 patients. Patients had an ECOG performance status of 0 or 1 and had received between 0 and 3 prior chemotherapy regimens. Durable clinical benefit was defined as a progression-free survival longer than 6 months, and TCR features were additionally tested against progression-free survival and overall survival.

This specimen's time point label, interpreted: pretreatment tumor sample. A cohort of around 28 patients with locally advanced or metastatic urothelial carcinoma, treated at Memorial Sloan Kettering on a trial protocol, was included. Every piece of tumor tissue used for sequencing was obtained prior to atezolizumab dosing. The Qiagen DNeasy Blood extraction kit was used to purify genomic DNA from total PBMCs and from tumor samples. About this clone: The antigen it binds to is not known. No much larger clonotype is one base removed from it; base qualities were not supplied.

Relative to germline, V is missing 1 base and J is missing 4 bases, with 6 bases of the junction outside any gene match. The germline V gene gives CDR1 as SQVTM and CDR2 as ANQGSEA. The CDR3 holds 15 amino acids from the cysteine to the phenylalanine. Left in the record is the CDR3 DNA by itself, 45 bases read in frame from the first base. To estimate absolute template abundance from read counts, synthetic TCR analog templates were spiked into each PCR. In FFPE tumors, housekeeping genes were amplified and quantified as a way to estimate usable DNA and compute T cell fraction. The immunoSEQ assay was used to amplify TCRbeta CDR3 regions from genomic DNA with bias-controlled V and J gene primers. Sequencing of rearranged TCRbeta segments was done at approximately 20X coverage. In the authors' own workflow: Sequencing errors were corrected by clustering and CDR3s were annotated against IMGT to assign V, D and J genes. Downstream analyses used only productive TCRbeta rearrangements, leaving out any out-of-frame or stop-codon sequences. Clonality was computed as one minus Shannon entropy normalized by the log of the number of unique productive sequences. Fisher's exact test with Benjamini-Hochberg correction, using a cutoff of adjusted p below 0.01, was how clones that differed between time points or between blood and tumor were identified. Imported from immuneACCESS, the table was reduced by TCRdb to in-frame sequences with V and J called. These copies leave out some clones; in studies compared against another copy, an unresolved V gene accounts for under half, and the cause of the remainder is not known. The V and J calls and clone size are taken from that table; D and trimming were inferred from the DNA. The sample records some 2,000 clones, 35% to 40% of which are singletons. Approximately 15% of the sample is held by the ten biggest clonotypes.

Study-wide findings and limitations: Patients with durable benefit showed greater expansion of tumor-associated TCR clones in peripheral blood 3 weeks after starting treatment (n ≈ 20, p = 0.022). FFPE tumor samples that were not collected immediately before treatment were used, and only one sample per patient was analyzed, so heterogeneity was possibly missed. Small sample size (n of about 30) and many exploratory analyses mean the results are intended to be hypothesis-generating. A higher proportion of tumor-infiltrating T lymphocytes was found in patients with durable benefit (n = 24, Mann-Whitney p = 0.047).

The sequence was obtained from a man in his fifties or sixties with urothelial cancer. The sample consisted of tumor tissue, taken before atezolizumab (anti-PD-L1) treatment. The chain couples TRBV29-1 to TRBJ2-1; 8 bases in the junction line up with TRBD2. The CDR3 protein sequence reads: CSVEVSGSGYNEQFF. The DNA is as follows: TGCAGCGTTGAAGTAAGCGGGAGTGGGTACAATGAGCAGTTCTTC.